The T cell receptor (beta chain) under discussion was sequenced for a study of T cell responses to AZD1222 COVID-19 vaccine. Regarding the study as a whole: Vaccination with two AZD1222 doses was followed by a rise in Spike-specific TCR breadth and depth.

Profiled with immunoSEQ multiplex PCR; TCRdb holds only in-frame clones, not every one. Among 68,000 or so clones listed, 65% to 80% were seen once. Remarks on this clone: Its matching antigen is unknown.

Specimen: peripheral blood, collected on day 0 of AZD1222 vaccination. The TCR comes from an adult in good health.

In DNA, the CDR3 is TGTGCCAGCAGCCCCACCAGGGATCGGGTTGACGAGCAGTACTTC. Translating gives CASSPTRDRVDEQYF. The chain links TRBV6-5 to TRBJ2-7; possibly TRBD1 for D (5 bases). This CDR3 is built from 15 residues. CDR1 and CDR2 (germline): MNHEY, SVGAGI. V was trimmed by 6 bases and J by 5 bases, leaving 20 bases between them.